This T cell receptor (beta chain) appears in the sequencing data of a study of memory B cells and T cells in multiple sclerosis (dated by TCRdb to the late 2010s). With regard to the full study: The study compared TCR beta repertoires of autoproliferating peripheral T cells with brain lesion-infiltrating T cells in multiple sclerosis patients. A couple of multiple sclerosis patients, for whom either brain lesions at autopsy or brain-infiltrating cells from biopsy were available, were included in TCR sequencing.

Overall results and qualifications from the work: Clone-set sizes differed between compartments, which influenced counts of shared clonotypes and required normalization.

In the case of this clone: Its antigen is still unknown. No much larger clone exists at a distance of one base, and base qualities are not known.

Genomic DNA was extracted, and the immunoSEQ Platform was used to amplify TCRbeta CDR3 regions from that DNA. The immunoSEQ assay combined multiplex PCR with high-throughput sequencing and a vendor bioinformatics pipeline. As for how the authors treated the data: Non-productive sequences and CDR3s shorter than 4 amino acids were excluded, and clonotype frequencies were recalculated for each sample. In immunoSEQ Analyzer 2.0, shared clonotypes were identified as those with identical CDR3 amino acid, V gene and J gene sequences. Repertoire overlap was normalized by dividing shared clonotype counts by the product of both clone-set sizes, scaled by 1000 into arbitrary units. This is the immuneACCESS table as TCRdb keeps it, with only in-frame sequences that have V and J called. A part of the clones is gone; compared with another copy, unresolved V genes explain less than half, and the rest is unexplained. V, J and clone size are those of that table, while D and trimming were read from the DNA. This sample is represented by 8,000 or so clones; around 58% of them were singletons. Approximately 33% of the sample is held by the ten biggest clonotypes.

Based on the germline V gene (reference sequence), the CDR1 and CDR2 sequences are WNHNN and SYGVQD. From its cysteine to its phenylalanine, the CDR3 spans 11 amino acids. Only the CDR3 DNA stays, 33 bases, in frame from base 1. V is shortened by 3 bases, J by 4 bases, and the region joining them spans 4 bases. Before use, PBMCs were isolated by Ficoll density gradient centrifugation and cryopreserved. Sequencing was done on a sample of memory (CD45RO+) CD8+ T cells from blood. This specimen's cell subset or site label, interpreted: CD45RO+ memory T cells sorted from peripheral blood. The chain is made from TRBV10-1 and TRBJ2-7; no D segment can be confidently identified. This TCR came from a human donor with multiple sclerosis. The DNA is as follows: TGCGCCAGCAGTGATTCGTACGAGCAGTACTTC. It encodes CASSDSYEQYF.